The 21 T cell receptor beta chains in this list originate from one sample, sequenced in a study of blood T cell repertoires in COVID-19. The protocol was immunoSEQ multiplex PCR, while the TCRdb copy is restricted to in-frame clones and leaves out a portion. The sample yields about 250,000 clones, 89% seen once. The specimen sequenced was peripheral blood. The origin of the receptors is a woman aged 35 to 49 who had recovered from COVID-19.

The chain links TRBV25-1 to TRBJ2-7; no clear D gene. Germline values: CDR1 MGHDK, CDR2 SYGVNS. The CDR3 covers 13 residues. The ends were cut back, 3 bases at V and 2 bases at J, with 8 bases in the middle. The DNA for the CDR3 is TGTGCCAGCAGTGAGTCAGGTACCTACGAGCAGTACTTC. Translating it yields CASSESGTYEQYF.

The chain is built from TRBV3-1 (or the pseudogene TRBV3-2) and TRBJ1-2; possibly TRBD1 for D (6 bases). Germline values: CDR1 LGHDT, CDR2 YNNKEL (reference sequence). The CDR3 contains 14 residues. V dropped 4 bases and J dropped 8 bases, with 17 bases sitting between them. CDR3 sequence reads: CASSREGGDWGYTF. In DNA, the CDR3 is TGTGCCAGCAGCCGCGAGGGGGGGGACTGGGGCTACACCTTC.

The rearrangement uses TRBV9 and TRBJ1-3, with D possibly being TRBD1 (6 bases). With 0 bases removed from V and 3 bases from J, the gap between germline ends came to 19 bases. Germline CDR1 reads SGDLS; CDR2 reads YYNGEE. The CDR3 has 18 residues. In nucleotides, the CDR3 is TGTGCCAGCAGCGTAGTTGGGGACAAGAACGAACTTGGAAACACCATATATTTT. It translates to CASSVVGDKNELGNTIYF.

This clone was found once. The chain recombines TRBV27 with TRBJ2-3, with D perhaps matching TRBD1 (5 bases). The CDR3 loop spans 15 amino acids. Germline V gene lookup returns CDR1 MNHEY and CDR2 SMNVEV (reference sequence). V was cut by 5 bases and J by 0 bases, with 12 bases left in between. CDR3 sequence: CASSPTTDSTDTQYF. Written as DNA, the CDR3 is TGTGCCAGCAGTCCAACGACAGATAGCACAGATACGCAGTATTTT.

This clone showed up just a few times. CDR3 sequence reads: CASSSGRTGGNEQFF. The CDR3 DNA follows: TGTGCCAGCAGTTCCGGGCGGACAGGGGGCAATGAGCAGTTCTTC. This chain links TRBV6-2 or TRBV6-3 with TRBJ2-1; 10 nucleotides match TRBD1. The ends lost 4 bases at V and 6 bases at J; junction bases unmatched: 6. The CDR3 totals 15 residues. Germline V gene data show CDR1 as MNHEY and CDR2 as SVGEGT.

This clone was picked up one time. The genes are TRBV12-3 or TRBV12-4 and TRBJ2-2, with D possibly TRBD1 on 6 matching bases. The V end was cut by 2 bases, the J end by 6 bases, with 7 bases between. This CDR3 comprises 13 residues. The DNA for the CDR3 is TGTGCCAGCAGTTTACAGGGGCCCGGGGAGCTGTTTTTT. Residues: CASSLQGPGELFF.

J is TRBJ2-1 and V is TRBV11-2, with 7 nucleotides matching TRBD2. V lost 1 base to trimming and J lost 8 bases; unmatched junction nucleotides: 8. The CDR3 runs 15 residues. Germline values: CDR1 SGHAT, CDR2 FQNNGV. The CDR3: CASSLVAGAVYEQFF. Written as DNA, the CDR3 is TGTGCCAGCAGCTTAGTGGCGGGAGCGGTTTATGAGCAGTTCTTC.

This chain joins TRBV2 and TRBJ2-1; the match to TRBD1 covers 9 bases. The CDR3 totals 14 residues. Germline values: CDR1 SNHLY, CDR2 FYNNEI. With V trimmed by 3 bases and J by 4 bases, 1 base remained unmatched. CDR3 residues: CASSEGTGYNEQFF. CDR3 coding DNA: TGTGCCAGCAGTGAGGGGACAGGGTACAATGAGCAGTTCTTC. The full variable domain, completed using reference TRBV2 and TRBJ2-1, is EPEVTQTPSHQVTQMGQEVILRCVPISNHLYFYWYRQILGQKVEFLVSFYNNEISEKSEIFDDQFSVERPDGSNFTLKIRSTKLEDSAMYFCASSEGTGYNEQFFGPGTRLTVL.

The chain carries TRBV19 and TRBJ1-5; 7 nucleotides match TRBD1. Germline CDR1 is LNHDA and CDR2 is SQIVND (reference sequence). The junction had 13 bases not matched to a gene; V was cut back by 5 bases and J by 0 bases. The CDR3 extends over 18 amino acids. The CDR3 here is CASSSAGQATYSNQPQHF. The DNA of the CDR3 is TGTGCCAGTAGTTCTGCCGGACAGGCGACGTATAGCAATCAGCCCCAGCATTTT.

The chain has TRBV11-2 and TRBJ2-7, with D uncertain. V shed 4 bases and J shed 0 bases, with 7 bases lying between them. Germline V gene sequence: CDR1 SGHAT, CDR2 FQNNGV. The CDR3 has 13 amino acids. The CDR3 region is CASSSYTSYEQYF. The CDR3 DNA sequence: TGTGCCAGCAGCTCGTACACCTCCTACGAGCAGTACTTC.

This chain uses TRBV5-1 with TRBJ2-5; D ambiguous. The CDR3 extends over 19 amino acids. The germline gives CDR1 SGHRS, CDR2 YFSETQ. The V end was cut by 5 bases, the J end by 2 bases, with 28 bases between. The CDR3 reads CASSPPNWVPSSEQETQYF. DNA of the CDR3: TGCGCCAGCAGTCCACCCAATTGGGTTCCTTCTAGTGAGCAAGAGACCCAGTACTTC.

This sequence joins TRBV19 and TRBJ2-2; D is unclear. V was cut by 7 bases and J by 0 bases, with 6 bases left in between. The CDR3 length is 13 residues. CDR1 LNHDA and CDR2 SQIVND come from the germline V gene (reference sequence). The CDR3: CASTVPNTGELFF. DNA of the CDR3: TGTGCCAGTACGGTTCCGAACACCGGGGAGCTGTTTTTT.

The chain recombines TRBV6-5 with TRBJ1-3; no definite D call. The CDR3 is 14 residues long. Germline CDR1 and CDR2: MNHEY and SVGAGI. V lost 4 bases and J 2 bases, leaving 9 bases between the germline ends. CDR3: CASSLQNAGNTIYF. The CDR3 DNA follows: TGTGCCAGCAGTTTACAAAACGCTGGAAACACCATATATTTT.

The rearrangement links TRBV18 to TRBJ1-2, with TRBD1 matching over 11 bases. Losses at the gene ends were 2 bases for V and 3 bases for J; bases not matched to a gene: 8. CDR1 and CDR2 from the germline V gene are KGHSH and LQKENI. The CDR3 has 17 amino acids. As DNA, the CDR3 is TGTGCCAGCTCACCATTTTCCGGGACAGGGGGTTACTATGGCTACACCTTC. It codes for CASSPFSGTGGYYGYTF.

The table lists this clone with a count of one. The chain combines TRBV11-3 with TRBJ2-5; 7 nucleotides agree with TRBD2. Germline loops: CDR1 SGHNT, CDR2 YENEEA. V lost 5 bases and J lost 5; bases outside the gene matches: 8. This CDR3 spans 14 amino acids. The DNA for the CDR3 is TGTGCCAGCAGCGGGCGGGAGCTGGGGGAGACCCAGTACTTC. Translation: CASSGRELGETQYF.

V and J are TRBV7-9 and TRBJ1-5; the D gene is possibly TRBD1 (5 bases). CDR1 and CDR2 (germline): SEHNR, FQNEAQ (reference sequence). V shed 2 bases and J shed 4 bases, with 15 bases lying between them. This CDR3 is 16 amino acids long. The CDR3 coding sequence is TGTGCCAGCAGCTTATTTCATAGGGGCCGAAATCAGCCCCAGCATTTT. This codes for CASSLFHRGRNQPQHF.

The chain employs TRBV5-1 and TRBJ2-3, with TRBD1 as a possible D gene (6 bases). Germline CDR1 and CDR2: SGHRS and YFSETQ. This CDR3 has 17 amino acids. The V end was cut by 0 bases, the J end by 4 bases, with 18 bases between. CDR3: CASSLGRVGAEPDTQYF. For the CDR3, the DNA is TGCGCCAGCAGCTTGGGCCGGGTGGGGGCCGAGCCAGATACGCAGTATTTT.

V and J are TRBV7-7 and TRBJ2-5, with 10 bases that match TRBD2. Germline lookup yields CDR1 SSHAT and CDR2 FNYEAQ (reference sequence). V shed 1 base and J 1 base; nucleotides not matched to a gene: 6. The CDR3 consists of 17 residues. CDR3: CASSLGSSGGPQETQYF. The CDR3 nucleotides are TGTGCCAGCAGCTTAGGCTCTAGCGGGGGACCCCAAGAGACCCAGTACTTC.

The chain employs TRBV3-1 (or the pseudogene TRBV3-2) and TRBJ2-2; D is possibly TRBD2 (6 bases). V was cut by 1 base and J by 6 bases, with 12 bases left in between. From germline, CDR1 is LGHDT and CDR2 YNNKEL (reference sequence). The CDR3 totals 15 residues. DNA for the CDR3: TGTGCCAGCAGCCAAGGGCTCGGGAGCGCCGGGGAGCTGTTTTTT. This translates into CASSQGLGSAGELFF.

The chain employs TRBV5-5 and TRBJ1-1, with 7 bases identical to TRBD1. The CDR3 is 14 amino acids. The V and J ends lost 7 bases and 4 bases, in that order; junction bases with no gene match: 10. Germline CDR1 SGHKS, CDR2 YYEKEE (reference sequence). The CDR3 DNA reads as TGTGCCAGCCGGTGGGGACAGCGGGCCACTGAAGCTTTCTTT. This gives the protein CASRWGQRATEAFF.

As regards this clone: The junction and the germline gene differ at one end; a read error may be behind it. The chain uses TRBV19 and TRBJ2-1; the D is unclear. Looked up from germline, CDR1 is LNHDA and CDR2 is SQIVND (reference sequence). The CDR3 covers 13 residues. Here the CDR3 reads CASSTLTADEQFF. The CDR3 bases are TGTGCAAGTAGTACCCTGACGGCGGATGAGCAGTTCTTC. The full variable domain, its missing parts supplied by reference TRBV19 and TRBJ2-1, is DGGITQSPKYLFRKEGQNVTLSCEQNLNHDAMYWYRQDPGQGLRLIYYSQIVNDFQKGDIAEGYSVSREKKESFPLTVTSAQKNPTAFYLCASSTLTADEQFFGPGTRLTVL.